This T cell receptor beta chain is from a study of tumor and adjacent non-tumor tissue in lung cancer (dated by TCRdb to the late 2010s). For the wider study: Of the cohort, eleven to twelve patients had adenocarcinoma, 2 had squamous cell carcinoma and 1 had small cell lung cancer. The approximately 15 patients were aged roughly 31 to 80 years, included around ten men and 5 women, and had TNM stage I to III disease. In total, sequencing yielded under 150 million productive TCRbeta reads, which works out to an average of about 3.9 million reads per sample. Bulk TCRbeta repertoires were compared between lung tumor tissue and matched distant non-tumor lung tissue obtained from more than 12 lung cancer patients. TCRbeta CDR3 sequencing was performed on roughly 32 paired specimens, with one tumor sample and one normal lung sample collected per patient. The full study reports these points: Because peripheral blood was not sequenced, blood TCRbeta repertoires in the lung cancer patients of the study were not examined. TCR diversity was significantly higher in younger patients, and higher tumor TCR diversity was associated with shorter overall and disease-free survival. TCR diversity (inverse Simpson) was significantly higher in tumor than in normal lung tissue (roughly 430 vs 170, P = 0.0075, Mann-Whitney U test). A significantly larger cumulative share of the repertoire was made up by the top 100 clones in normal lung than in tumor tissue. The sequencing platform is not named in the methods, and unique molecular identifiers are not mentioned. The cohort had only around 14 patients, and the authors noted that larger samples and more detailed clinical data are needed.

Libraries were prepared through multiplex PCR. Sequencing instrument: Illumina HiSeq 2500. TCRbeta libraries were built by three rounds of nested PCR using primers (Table S4), following protocols modified from ARM-PCR. Before sequencing, PCR products of 200-500 bp were excised from the gel and purified with the QIAquick gel extraction kit. The paper's data handling went like this. Reads were cleaned using Trimmomatic, were merged into complete CDR3 sequences using FLASH, and were assigned to V(D)J germline segments using MiTCR. Clonal diversity was computed as the inverse Simpson's index with VDJtools. A read counted as productive if the sequence was in-frame and lacked a premature stop codon. TCRdb took the public reads, trimmed them with fastp at Q25, ran MiXCR for clone calling and kept in-frame beta chains. Under each unique CDR3 protein, matching rows form one entry showing the most common genes and DNA. The V and J calls reflect TCRdb's pipeline rather than the authors' work. Present in this sample are about 93,000 distinct CDR3 sequences, roughly 70% of which were seen just once. Approximately 20% of the sample goes to the ten largest clones.

The CDR3 contains 21 residues, cysteine and phenylalanine counted. Solely the CDR3 DNA is kept, with 63 bases framed from the first base. V and J are truncated by 3 bases and 0 bases respectively, leaving an intervening sequence of 24 bases. With regard to this clonotype: Its antigen specificity is not known. There are no base qualities to consult, and no much larger clone falls within one base.

RNA was isolated from bulk, unsorted tissue, and RNA quality was assessed with a NanoDrop ND-1000 and an Agilent 2100. Newly diagnosed lung cancer patients without prior chemotherapy who had been admitted for thoracic surgery in China between August and November 2014 were enrolled as donors. Patients with previous radiotherapy or chemotherapy, or with another concurrent cancer, were excluded from the study. Surgical tissue pieces of roughly 1-2.1 cm3 were preserved in RNAlater solution and stored at -80 °C until use. The chain employs TRBV12-3 or TRBV12-4 and TRBJ2-6; no confident D gene assignment can be made. This receptor was obtained from a man aged 55 to 70 with non-small cell lung cancer. The source material was lung tumor tissue. The base sequence is TGTGCCAGCAGTTTTTTTGATTTTTTTGACAAGGCAAGCTCTGGGGCCAACGTCCTGACTTTC. Its coded protein is CASSFFDFFDKASSGANVLTF.